This T cell receptor beta chain was found in a study of regulatory T cells in long-lasting Graves disease. Study-wide background: Antithyroid drug exposure in newly diagnosed Graves' patients had lasted under 3 months.

Time point reported: newly diagnosed GD, antithyroid drugs for less than 3 months. The TCR library was prepared using RNA isolated from PBMCs. V shed 6 bases and J shed 6 bases, with 11 bases lying between them. The CDR3 extends over 11 amino acids. Germline V lookup: CDR1 DFQATT, CDR2 SNEGSKA (reference sequence). Study-wide findings and caveats: Accuracy could have been hurt by small sample size.

For TCR beta, libraries came from iRepertoire HTBI primers and Arm-PCR of CDR3 regions. A single record per CDR3 protein comes from TCRdb applying MiXCR to the multiplex PCR reads. The sample contains under 450,000 distinct CDR3 sequences, around 11% of which appear only once. Remarks on this clonotype: Antigen unknown.

In addition, the sample was reused for a study of T cells in Graves' hyperthyroidism and ophthalmopathy. This second report adds: In the analysis, a 13 V-J model separated ophthalmopathy from stable hyperthyroidism.

This TCR came from a woman between 18 and 30 years old with Graves disease. Sequenced material: peripheral blood mononuclear cells (PBMCs), taken at new diagnosis, from a patient treated with antithyroid drugs. The chain links TRBV20-1 to TRBJ1-1, with D perhaps TRBD1 (6 bases). The CDR3 is CSAERGAEAFF. CDR3 sequence (DNA): TGCAGTGCAGAGAGGGGGGCTGAAGCTTTCTTT.